These T cell receptor beta chains were read from a single sample in a study of T-cell reconstitution after alpha-beta-depleted transplantation in children. A single record per CDR3 protein comes from TCRdb applying MiXCR to the PCR reads. Of hundreds of thousands of distinct CDR3 sequences listed, about a sixth are singletons. Sequenced here: PBMCs, mostly from graft donor cells, sampled 360 days after TCRalphabeta/CD19-depleted stem cell transplant. These receptors were collected from a male patient under 10 years old who had a stem cell transplant for acute lymphoblastic leukemia, so the T cells may come from the graft donor. Both conserved end residues are part of each CDR3. The D gene is left open where the match is weak. Only part of the rows carry a size: once, few, many, or a class if the clone is expanded.

j_gene	abundance	d_gene	v_gene	CDR3aa	CDR3nt
TRBJ2-3	many	TRBD2	TRBV5-1	CASSLGLAGLTDTQYF	TGCGCCAGCAGCTTGGGACTAGCGGGACTCACAGATACGCAGTATTTT
TRBJ2-3	-	-	TRBV5-6	CASSFGNRAADTQYF	TGTGCCAGCAGCTTTGGAAACAGGGCAGCAGATACGCAGTATTTT
TRBJ2-3	-	-	TRBV20-1	CSASTRATDTQYF	TGCAGTGCTAGTACTAGGGCCACAGATACGCAGTATTTT
TRBJ2-7	-	-	TRBV4-1	CASSRTHGLEQYF	TGCGCCAGCAGCCGCACACACGGACTAGAGCAGTACTTC
TRBJ2-7	-	-	TRBV28	CASSFTLRHEQYF	TGTGCCAGCAGTTTCACGCTCAGGCACGAGCAGTACTTC
TRBJ2-3	-	-	TRBV24-1	CATRVPKRHGGTDTQYF	TGTGCCACCAGGGTCCCTAAGCGTCATGGGGGAACAGATACGCAGTATTTT
TRBJ1-4	few	-	TRBV29-1	CSVETPLTEKLFF	TGCAGCGTTGAGACCCCACTAACGGAAAAACTGTTTTTT
TRBJ2-1	-	TRBD2	TRBV7-2	CASSRAGGSYNEQFF	TGTGCCAGCAGCCGAGCGGGAGGCTCCTACAATGAGCAGTTCTTC
TRBJ1-2	many	TRBD1	TRBV5-1	CASSPLVSWTGTSRGYTF	TGCGCCAGCAGCCCCCTGGTGTCGTGGACAGGGACATCGCGCGGCTACACCTTC
TRBJ1-5	many	-	TRBV7-9	CASSPTGYQPQHF	TGTGCCAGCAGCCCGACAGGCTATCAGCCCCAGCATTTT
TRBJ2-7	many	TRBD1	TRBV20-1	CSAQPGQGYEQYF	TGCAGTGCCCAGCCGGGACAGGGCTACGAGCAGTACTTC
TRBJ2-5	-	TRBD2	TRBV12-3/TRBV12-4	CASSLGGASGRAETQYF	TGTGCCAGCAGTTTGGGGGGGGCTAGCGGGAGGGCCGAGACCCAGTACTTC
TRBJ2-1	-	TRBD2	TRBV20-1	CSASSLAGGSSYNEQFF	TGCAGTGCTAGTAGTCTAGCGGGAGGATCCTCCTACAATGAGCAGTTCTTC
TRBJ2-5	many	TRBD1	TRBV6-2/TRBV6-3	CASSNLQGHQETQYF	TGTGCCAGCAGTAACTTACAGGGGCACCAAGAGACCCAGTACTTC
TRBJ1-4	few	-	TRBV27	CASRRQPGSEKLFF	TGTGCCAGCCGACGACAGCCCGGTAGCGAAAAACTGTTTTTT
TRBJ1-1	-	-	TRBV4-1	CASSHIKGEGNTEAFF	TGCGCCAGCAGCCATATTAAAGGTGAGGGGAACACTGAAGCTTTCTTT
TRBJ2-1	-	-	TRBV3-1	CASSQGGSGNEQFF	TGTGCCAGCAGCCAAGGGGGGTCTGGCAATGAGCAGTTCTTC
TRBJ2-3	-	-	TRBV28	CASSLYVTSTDTQYF	TGTGCCAGCAGTTTATACGTAACTAGCACAGATACGCAGTATTTT
TRBJ1-1	-	-	TRBV12-3/TRBV12-4	CASSFFDGDTEAFF	TGTGCCAGCAGTTTTTTCGACGGGGACACTGAAGCTTTCTTT
TRBJ1-1	-	-	TRBV5-1	CASSLLYSGGVPEAFF	TGCGCCAGCAGCTTACTTTACTCGGGCGGGGTGCCTGAAGCTTTCTTT
TRBJ1-1	many	-	TRBV12-3/TRBV12-4	CASSKRGLNTEAFF	TGTGCCAGCAGTAAACGGGGACTGAACACTGAAGCTTTCTTT
TRBJ2-7	-	-	TRBV12-3/TRBV12-4	CASSPGRKEQYF	TGTGCCAGCAGCCCTGGAAGGAAAGAGCAGTACTTC
TRBJ2-7	-	-	TRBV29-1	CSVVVGSSYEQYF	TGCAGCGTTGTGGTTGGGAGCTCCTACGAGCAGTACTTC
TRBJ2-1	-	-	TRBV7-3	CASSLQGGGYNEQFF	TGTGCCAGCAGCCTCCAGGGGGGGGGCTACAATGAGCAGTTCTTC
TRBJ2-3	-	TRBD1	TRBV4-3	CASSQAGTGGTDTQYF	TGCGCCAGCAGCCAAGCCGGGACAGGGGGCACAGATACGCAGTATTTT
TRBJ2-1	few	-	TRBV25-1	CASSEGIMVEQFF	TGTGCCAGCAGTGAGGGGATTATGGTTGAGCAGTTCTTC
TRBJ2-5	few	-	TRBV7-9	CASSLEQGFSETQYF	TGTGCCAGCAGCTTAGAACAGGGCTTTTCGGAGACCCAGTACTTC
TRBJ2-2	many	-	TRBV6-1	CASRRTGTYSGSGELFF	TGTGCCAGCCGCCGAACCGGGACTTATTCCGGGAGCGGGGAGCTGTTTTTT
TRBJ2-1	few	TRBD2	TRBV5-1	CASRPGLANHPSYNEQFF	TGCGCCAGCAGACCGGGACTAGCTAACCACCCCTCCTACAATGAGCAGTTCTTC
TRBJ2-3	-	TRBD1	TRBV4-3	CASSQDLGTGLMTTQYF	TGCGCCAGCAGCCAAGATCTGGGGACAGGCCTAATGACTACGCAGTATTTT